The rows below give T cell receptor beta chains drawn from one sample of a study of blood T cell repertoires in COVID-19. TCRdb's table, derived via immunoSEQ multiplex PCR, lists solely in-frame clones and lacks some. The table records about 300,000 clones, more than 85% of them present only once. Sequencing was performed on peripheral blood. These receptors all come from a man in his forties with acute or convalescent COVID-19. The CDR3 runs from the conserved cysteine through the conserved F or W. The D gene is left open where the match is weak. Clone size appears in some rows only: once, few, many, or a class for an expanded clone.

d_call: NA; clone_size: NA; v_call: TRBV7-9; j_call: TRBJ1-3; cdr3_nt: TGTGCCAGCAGCTTATATTGGTCACCTAATTCTGGAAACACCATATATTTT; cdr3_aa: CASSLYWSPNSGNTIYF
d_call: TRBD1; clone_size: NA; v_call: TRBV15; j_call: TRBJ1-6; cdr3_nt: TGTGCCACCAGCAGAGACCGGCAGGGGGTTTCACCCCTCCACTTT; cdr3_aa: CATSRDRQGVSPLHF
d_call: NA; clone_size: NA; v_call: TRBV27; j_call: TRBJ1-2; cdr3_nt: TGTGCCAGCAGTTTATCTTCCGACTATGGCTACACCTTC; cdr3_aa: CASSLSSDYGYTF
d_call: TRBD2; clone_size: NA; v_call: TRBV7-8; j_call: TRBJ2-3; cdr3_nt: TGTGCCAGCAGCTATACTAGCGGGGGGGCCGCGAAAGCAGATACGCAGTATTTT; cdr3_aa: CASSYTSGGAAKADTQYF
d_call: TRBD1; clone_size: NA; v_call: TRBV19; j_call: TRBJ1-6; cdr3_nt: TGTGCCAGTAGTATGGGGACAGGGGAACCCCTCCACTTT; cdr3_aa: CASSMGTGEPLHF
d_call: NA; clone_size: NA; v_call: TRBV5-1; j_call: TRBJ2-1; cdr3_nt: TGCGCCAGCAGCCCCGGCAGCGCCTACAATGAGCAGTTCTTC; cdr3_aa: CASSPGSAYNEQFF
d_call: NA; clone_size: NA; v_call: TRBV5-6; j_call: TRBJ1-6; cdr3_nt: TGTGCCAGCAGCTTGGAGTACAGGGATAATTCACCCCTCCACTTT; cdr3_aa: CASSLEYRDNSPLHF
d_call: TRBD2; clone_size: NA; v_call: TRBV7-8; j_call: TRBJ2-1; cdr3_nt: TGTGCCAGCAGCCCCTACTTTAGCGGGGGGGGGCACAATGAGCAGTTCTTC; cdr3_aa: CASSPYFSGGGHNEQFF
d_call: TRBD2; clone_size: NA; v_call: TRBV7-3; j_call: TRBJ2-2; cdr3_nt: TGTGCCAGCAGCTTCAATTCGGGGGGGCTCAGGGAGCTGTTTTTT; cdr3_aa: CASSFNSGGLRELFF
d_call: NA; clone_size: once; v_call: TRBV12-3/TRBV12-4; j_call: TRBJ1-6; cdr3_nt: TGTGCCAGCAGTTTCGGGGATTCACCCCTCCACTTT; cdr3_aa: CASSFGDSPLHF